The rows below give T cell receptor beta chains drawn from one sample of a study of shared T cell receptors in the human thymus. The assay was immunoSEQ multiplex PCR, and TCRdb's table has in-frame clones only and misses some. The table records 650,000 to 950,000 clones, roughly 85% of them present only once. The same data also went into a second study, on human thymus T cells.

Sequenced sample: thymocytes. These receptors were taken from a girl under three years old with a congenital heart defect. CDR3s include the opening cysteine and the closing phenylalanine or tryptophan. D genes are given only for firm matches. Clone size, where shown, is once, few, many, or a class for clones that have expanded.

v_call	j_call	clone_size	d_call	cdr3_aa	cdr3_nt
TRBV5-8	TRBJ2-5	NA	NA	CASSYGTKINRVGETQYF	TGTGCCAGCAGCTACGGCACGAAAATTAACAGGGTCGGGGAGACCCAGTACTTC
TRBV13	TRBJ1-1	NA	NA	CASHCRGTEAFF	TGTGCCAGCCATTGCCGGGGCACTGAAGCTTTCTTT
TRBV7-6	TRBJ1-4	NA	NA	CASSLATQVQGRIPTNEKLFF	TGTGCCAGCAGCTTAGCCACCCAGGTGCAGGGTAGGATACCAACTAATGAAAAACTGTTTTTT
TRBV27	TRBJ1-5	NA	TRBD1	CASSSAGQAPNQPQHF	TGTGCCAGCAGTTCGGCCGGACAGGCCCCCAATCAGCCCCAGCATTTT
TRBV6-1	TRBJ1-4	NA	TRBD1	CASSPWGTDNEKLFF	TGTGCCAGCAGTCCCTGGGGGACAGATAATGAAAAACTGTTTTTT
TRBV30	TRBJ2-7	NA	NA	CAWSDGVAYEQYF	TGTGCCTGGAGTGACGGGGTAGCCTACGAGCAGTACTTC
TRBV27	TRBJ2-7	NA	TRBD2	CASRISGGPTYEQYF	TGTGCCAGCAGGATCTCGGGGGGGCCAACCTACGAGCAGTACTTC
TRBV7-2	TRBJ2-7	NA	NA	CASSLLGAPFSYEQYF	TGTGCCAGCAGCTTATTGGGGGCCCCATTCTCCTACGAGCAGTACTTC
TRBV5-4	TRBJ1-1	few	NA	CASSLNQGGGLLEAFF	TGTGCCAGCAGCTTGAATCAGGGCGGGGGGCTACTGGAAGCTTTCTTT
TRBV6-1	TRBJ2-2	once	TRBD2	CASSEARSGGTAGELFF	TGTGCCAGCAGTGAAGCGCGCAGCGGGGGGACGGCCGGGGAGCTGTTTTTT
TRBV6-1	TRBJ1-1	NA	NA	CASSSLRGEAFF	TGTGCCAGCAGTTCCCTTAGGGGGGAAGCTTTCTTT
TRBV28	TRBJ1-2	NA	TRBD1	CASSPTQGKRGYTF	TGTGCCAGCAGTCCGACACAGGGGAAGCGAGGCTACACCTTC
TRBV6-5	TRBJ1-1	NA	NA	CASSYSGGAGTEAFF	TGTGCCAGCAGTTATTCGGGGGGCGCGGGTACTGAAGCTTTCTTT
TRBV18	TRBJ1-2	NA	NA	CASSPLLPDRSAYGYTF	TGTGCCAGCTCACCACTCCTCCCAGACAGGTCGGCCTATGGCTACACCTTC
TRBV5-8	TRBJ2-4	NA	NA	CASSLVSRQALAKNIQYF	TGTGCCAGCAGCTTGGTTTCCCGACAGGCGCTAGCCAAAAACATTCAGTACTTC
TRBV6-5	TRBJ1-1	NA	NA	CASRWSAIGTEAFF	TGTGCCAGCAGGTGGAGCGCTATCGGCACTGAAGCTTTCTTT
TRBV5-1	TRBJ1-1	NA	NA	CASSFPEGRGSTEAFF	TGCGCCAGCAGCTTCCCGGAGGGCCGTGGGAGCACTGAAGCTTTCTTT
TRBV6-5	TRBJ1-6	NA	NA	CASSQGGMGSPLHF	TGTGCCAGCAGTCAAGGGGGAATGGGCTCACCCCTCCACTTT
TRBV5-4	TRBJ1-1	once	NA	CASSKGRTNTEAFF	TGTGCCAGCAGCAAAGGACGGACTAACACTGAAGCTTTCTTT
TRBV5-8	TRBJ1-2	NA	NA	CASSICPSLEGYTF	TGTGCCAGCAGTATTTGTCCGAGCTTGGAGGGCTACACCTTC
TRBV6-5	TRBJ2-1	NA	TRBD1	CASSYQGPGGYEQFF	TGTGCCAGCAGTTACCAGGGCCCAGGGGGCTATGAGCAGTTCTTC
TRBV4-3	TRBJ2-2	NA	TRBD1	CASSQAAQGDTGELFF	TGCGCCAGCAGCCAAGCGGCGCAGGGGGACACCGGGGAGCTGTTTTTT
TRBV28	TRBJ1-5	NA	TRBD1	CASSPATITGESSNQPQHF	TGTGCCAGCAGCCCTGCGACCATTACAGGGGAAAGTAGCAATCAGCCCCAGCATTTT
TRBV5-1	TRBJ2-3	NA	TRBD1	CASSRGTGPSTDTQYF	TGCGCCAGCAGCAGAGGGACAGGACCTAGCACAGATACGCAGTATTTT
TRBV30	TRBJ2-1	NA	NA	CAWKGGEGDNEQFF	TGTGCCTGGAAGGGGGGGGAGGGGGACAATGAGCAGTTCTTC
TRBV11-3	TRBJ2-1	NA	NA	CASSLGQGDPHNEQFF	TGTGCCAGCAGCTTAGGGCAGGGTGATCCCCACAATGAGCAGTTCTTC
TRBV19	TRBJ2-1	NA	TRBD1	CASSILLDRDLYNEQFF	TGTGCCAGTAGTATTCTCTTGGACAGGGATCTTTACAATGAGCAGTTCTTC
TRBV2	TRBJ2-4	few	TRBD1	CASSEAPRQGGKNIQYF	TGTGCCAGCAGTGAAGCCCCAAGACAGGGCGGCAAAAACATTCAGTACTTC
TRBV11-2	TRBJ2-2	NA	TRBD1	CASSLEGQGNTGELFF	TGTGCCAGCAGCTTAGAAGGACAGGGAAACACCGGGGAGCTGTTTTTT
TRBV19	TRBJ1-2	NA	NA	CASSMGEYGYTF	TGTGCCAGTAGTATGGGCGAATATGGCTACACCTTC
TRBV2	TRBJ1-2	NA	TRBD1	CASWRSRGHYGYTF	TGTGCCAGCTGGCGATCTAGGGGGCACTATGGCTACACCTTC
TRBV4-1	TRBJ2-6	NA	NA	CASSHFLWGPNSGANVLTF	TGCGCCAGCAGCCATTTTCTATGGGGGCCCAACTCTGGGGCCAACGTCCTGACTTTC
TRBV5-6	TRBJ2-7	NA	TRBD2	CASSLLLAGSSYEQYF	TGTGCCAGCAGCCTATTGTTAGCGGGGAGCTCCTACGAGCAGTACTTC
TRBV27	TRBJ1-4	once	NA	CASSLLGSGTGLNEKLFF	TGTGCCAGCAGTTTATTGGGTAGTGGCACAGGGCTTAATGAAAAACTGTTTTTT
TRBV5-1	TRBJ2-5	NA	NA	CASSLGPTTGREETQYF	TGCGCCAGCAGCTTGGGGCCCACTACAGGGAGGGAAGAGACCCAGTACTTC
TRBV10-3	TRBJ1-2	NA	NA	CATLRGENGYTF	TGTGCCACTCTCAGGGGTGAGAATGGCTACACCTTC
TRBV9	TRBJ1-2	NA	TRBD1	CASSQDRGSYGYTF	TGTGCCAGCAGCCAAGACAGGGGATCCTATGGCTACACCTTC
TRBV29-1	TRBJ1-1	NA	NA	CSDPGHLNTEAFF	TGCAGCGACCCCGGACACTTGAACACTGAAGCTTTCTTT
TRBV7-8	TRBJ2-7	NA	NA	CASSRTAQGTTYEQYF	TGTGCCAGCAGCCGTACTGCGCAGGGCACAACCTACGAGCAGTACTTC
TRBV6-8	TRBJ1-2	NA	NA	CASSYTTGERHYGYTF	TGTGCCAGCAGTTACACGACTGGGGAGAGGCACTATGGCTACACCTTC
TRBV6-5	TRBJ2-7	once	TRBD1	CASSQNRGPYEQYF	TGTGCCAGCAGTCAGAACAGGGGCCCCTACGAGCAGTACTTC
TRBV19	TRBJ1-5	NA	NA	CASSISRQPQHF	TGTGCCAGTAGTATCAGTCGCCAGCCCCAGCATTTT
TRBV7-4	TRBJ2-3	NA	TRBD2	CASSLYSHGGGMTDTQYF	TGTGCCAGCAGCTTATACTCCCACGGCGGGGGGATGACAGATACGCAGTATTTT
TRBV5-4	TRBJ2-7	NA	NA	CASSLGREALAYEQYF	TGTGCCAGCAGCTTAGGACGGGAAGCGCTGGCCTACGAGCAGTACTTC
TRBV5-6	TRBJ1-3	NA	NA	CASSFIIGSGEEKNTIYF	TGTGCCAGCAGCTTTATAATAGGATCAGGGGAAGAAAAAAACACCATATATTTT
TRBV7-9	TRBJ1-1	once	NA	CASTSESSRGVDTEAFF	TGTGCCAGCACCTCAGAGTCATCCCGGGGTGTGGACACTGAAGCTTTCTTT
TRBV5-6	TRBJ2-7	once	TRBD1	CASSSHTSQGEVSTYEQYF	TGTGCCAGCAGCTCCCACACCTCACAGGGGGAAGTCTCGACCTACGAGCAGTACTTC
TRBV10-3	TRBJ1-1	once	NA	CAISDVREAFF	TGTGCCATCAGTGACGTGAGGGAGGCTTTCTTT
TRBV2	TRBJ2-3	once	TRBD2	CASAWGGVTDTQYF	TGTGCCAGCGCCTGGGGGGGAGTCACAGATACGCAGTATTTT
TRBV6-6	TRBJ1-1	once	NA	CASRRTGSRRDTEAFF	TGTGCCAGCAGGAGGACGGGGTCCCGGAGGGACACTGAAGCTTTCTTT
TRBV28	TRBJ1-1	NA	NA	CASSHDSMNTEAFF	TGTGCCAGCAGTCATGACAGCATGAACACTGAAGCTTTCTTT
TRBV6-5	TRBJ1-5	NA	TRBD1	CASSRRTGPSQPQHF	TGTGCCAGCAGTAGAAGGACAGGGCCAAGCCAGCCCCAGCATTTT
TRBV6-5	TRBJ1-5	NA	TRBD1	CASSYSKRGHRPQHF	TGTGCCAGCAGTTACTCGAAAAGGGGGCACCGGCCCCAGCATTTT
TRBV10-2	TRBJ1-2	NA	NA	CASRRADRTNYGYTF	TGCGCCAGCAGGAGGGCAGACCGTACTAACTATGGCTACACCTTC